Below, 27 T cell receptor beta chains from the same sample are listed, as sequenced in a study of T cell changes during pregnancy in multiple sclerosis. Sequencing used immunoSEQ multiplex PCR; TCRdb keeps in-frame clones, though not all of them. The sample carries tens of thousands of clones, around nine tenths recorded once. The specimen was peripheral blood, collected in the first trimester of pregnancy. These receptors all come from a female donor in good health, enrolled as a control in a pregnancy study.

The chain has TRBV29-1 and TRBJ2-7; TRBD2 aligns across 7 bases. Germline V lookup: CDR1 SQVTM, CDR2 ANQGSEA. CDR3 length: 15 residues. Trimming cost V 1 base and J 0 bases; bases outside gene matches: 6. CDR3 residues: CSVEVLRESSYEQYF. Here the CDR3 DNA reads TGCAGCGTTGAAGTTCTGCGGGAGTCCTCCTACGAGCAGTACTTC.

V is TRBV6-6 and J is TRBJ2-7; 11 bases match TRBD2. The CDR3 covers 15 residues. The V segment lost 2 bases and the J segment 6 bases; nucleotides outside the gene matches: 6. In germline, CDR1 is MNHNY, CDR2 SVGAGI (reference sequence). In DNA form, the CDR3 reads TGTGCCAGCAGTTACCCGACTAGCGGGATCAGCGAGCAGTACTTC. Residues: CASSYPTSGISEQYF.

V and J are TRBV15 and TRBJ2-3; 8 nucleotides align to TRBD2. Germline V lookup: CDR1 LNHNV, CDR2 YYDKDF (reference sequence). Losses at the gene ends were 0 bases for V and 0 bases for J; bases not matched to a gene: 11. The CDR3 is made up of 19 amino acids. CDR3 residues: CATSRDRRIAGPSTDTQYF. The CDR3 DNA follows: TGTGCCACCAGCAGAGATCGGAGAATAGCGGGGCCTAGCACAGATACGCAGTATTTT. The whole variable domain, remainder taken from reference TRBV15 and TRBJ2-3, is DAMVIQNPRYQVTQFGKPVTLSCSQTLNHNVMYWYQQKSSQAPKLLFHYYDKDFNNEADTPDNFQSRRPNTSFCFLDIRSPGLGDTAMYLCATSRDRRIAGPSTDTQYFGPGTRLTVL.

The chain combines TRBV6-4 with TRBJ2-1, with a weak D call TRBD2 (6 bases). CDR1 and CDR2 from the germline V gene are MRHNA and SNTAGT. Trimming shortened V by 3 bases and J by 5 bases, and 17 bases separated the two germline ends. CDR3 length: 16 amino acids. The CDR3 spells CASSEEGTRGHNEQFF. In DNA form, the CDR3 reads TGTGCCAGCAGTGAGGAGGGGACTCGAGGTCACAATGAGCAGTTCTTC.

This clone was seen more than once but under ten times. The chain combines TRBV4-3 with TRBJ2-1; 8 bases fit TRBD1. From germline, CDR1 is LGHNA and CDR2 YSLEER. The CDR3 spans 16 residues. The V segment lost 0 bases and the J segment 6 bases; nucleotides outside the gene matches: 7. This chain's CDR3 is CASSQEWTGYRNEQFF. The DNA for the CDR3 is TGCGCCAGCAGCCAAGAATGGACAGGGTATCGCAATGAGCAGTTCTTC.

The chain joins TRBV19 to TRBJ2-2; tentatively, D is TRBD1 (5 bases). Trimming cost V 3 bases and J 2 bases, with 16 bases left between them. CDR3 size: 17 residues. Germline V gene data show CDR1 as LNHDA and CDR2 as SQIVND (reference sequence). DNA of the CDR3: TGTGCCAGTAGTATGACCCGGACAAGCAGTAACACCGGGGAGCTGTTTTTT. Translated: CASSMTRTSSNTGELFF.

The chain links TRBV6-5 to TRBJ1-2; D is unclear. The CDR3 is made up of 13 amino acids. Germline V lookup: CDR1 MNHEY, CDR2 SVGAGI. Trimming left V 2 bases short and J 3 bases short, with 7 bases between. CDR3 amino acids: CASSYGLDYGYTF. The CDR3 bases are TGTGCCAGCAGTTACGGCCTAGACTATGGCTACACCTTC.

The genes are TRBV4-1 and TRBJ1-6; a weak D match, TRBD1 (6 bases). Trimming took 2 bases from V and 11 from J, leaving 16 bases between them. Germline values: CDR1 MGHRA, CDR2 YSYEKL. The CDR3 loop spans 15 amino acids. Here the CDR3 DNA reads TGCGCCAGCAGCCAAATTAGACAGGTCGCTCCACCCCTCCACTTT. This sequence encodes CASSQIRQVAPPLHF.

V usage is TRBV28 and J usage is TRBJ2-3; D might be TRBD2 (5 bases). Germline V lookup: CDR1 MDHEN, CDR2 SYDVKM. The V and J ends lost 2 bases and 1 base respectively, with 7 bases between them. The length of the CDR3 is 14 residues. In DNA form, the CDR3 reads TGTGCCAGCAGTTTACCGGAGGGCACAGATACGCAGTATTTT. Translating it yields CASSLPEGTDTQYF.

CDR3 nucleotide sequence: TGTGCCAGTAGTATAGCTCCGGGACAGGGGTTTGATGAGCAGTTCTTC. It is translated as CASSIAPGQGFDEQFF. The V and J genes are TRBV19 and TRBJ2-1, with 10 positions matching TRBD1. The CDR3 is made up of 16 amino acids. Germline assignment: CDR1 LNHDA and CDR2 SQIVND (reference sequence). The V segment lost 1 base and the J segment 8 bases; nucleotides outside the gene matches: 8. The complete variable domain, with remaining parts taken from reference TRBV19 and TRBJ2-1, reads DGGITQSPKYLFRKEGQNVTLSCEQNLNHDAMYWYRQDPGQGLRLIYYSQIVNDFQKGDIAEGYSVSREKKESFPLTVTSAQKNPTAFYLCASSIAPGQGFDEQFFGPGTRLTVL.

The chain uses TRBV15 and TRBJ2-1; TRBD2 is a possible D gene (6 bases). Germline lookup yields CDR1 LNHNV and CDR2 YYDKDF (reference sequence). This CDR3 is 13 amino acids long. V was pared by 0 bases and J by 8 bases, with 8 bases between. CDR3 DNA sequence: TGTGCCACCAGCAGAGATCCGGGGGATGAGCAGTTCTTC. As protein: CATSRDPGDEQFF. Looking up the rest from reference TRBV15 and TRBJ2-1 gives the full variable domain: DAMVIQNPRYQVTQFGKPVTLSCSQTLNHNVMYWYQQKSSQAPKLLFHYYDKDFNNEADTPDNFQSRRPNTSFCFLDIRSPGLGDTAMYLCATSRDPGDEQFFGPGTRLTVL.

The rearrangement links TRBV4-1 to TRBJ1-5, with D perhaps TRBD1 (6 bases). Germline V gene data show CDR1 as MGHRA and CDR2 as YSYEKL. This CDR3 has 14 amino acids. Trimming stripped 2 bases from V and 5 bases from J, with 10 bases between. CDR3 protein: CASSQPGVYQPQHF. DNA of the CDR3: TGCGCCAGCAGCCAACCAGGGGTCTATCAGCCCCAGCATTTT.

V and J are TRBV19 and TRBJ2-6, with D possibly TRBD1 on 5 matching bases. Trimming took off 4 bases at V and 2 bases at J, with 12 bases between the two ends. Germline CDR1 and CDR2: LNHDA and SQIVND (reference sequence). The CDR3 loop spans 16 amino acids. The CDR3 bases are TGTGCCAGTAGTACGCCACAGGCTCCTGGGGCCAACGTCCTGACTTTC. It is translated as CASSTPQAPGANVLTF.

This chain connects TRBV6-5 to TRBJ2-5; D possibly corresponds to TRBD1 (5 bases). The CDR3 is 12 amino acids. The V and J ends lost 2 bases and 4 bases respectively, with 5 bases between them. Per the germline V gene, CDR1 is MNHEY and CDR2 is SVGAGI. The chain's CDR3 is CASSYQGETQYF. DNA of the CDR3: TGTGCCAGCAGTTACCAGGGAGAGACCCAGTACTTC.

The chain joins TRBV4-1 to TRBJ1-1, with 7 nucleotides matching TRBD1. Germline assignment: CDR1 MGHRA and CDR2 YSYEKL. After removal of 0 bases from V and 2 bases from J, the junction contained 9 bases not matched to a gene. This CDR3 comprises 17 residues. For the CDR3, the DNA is TGCGCCAGCAGCCAAGATCACGGTAAGGGGGCCAACACTGAAGCTTTCTTT. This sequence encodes CASSQDHGKGANTEAFF.

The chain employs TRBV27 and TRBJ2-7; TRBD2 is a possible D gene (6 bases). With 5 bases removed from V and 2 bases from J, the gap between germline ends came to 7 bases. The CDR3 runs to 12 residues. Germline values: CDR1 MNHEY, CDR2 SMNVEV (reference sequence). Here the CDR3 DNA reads TGTGCCAGCAGTGCTAGCGCCTACGAGCAGTACTTC. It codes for CASSASAYEQYF.

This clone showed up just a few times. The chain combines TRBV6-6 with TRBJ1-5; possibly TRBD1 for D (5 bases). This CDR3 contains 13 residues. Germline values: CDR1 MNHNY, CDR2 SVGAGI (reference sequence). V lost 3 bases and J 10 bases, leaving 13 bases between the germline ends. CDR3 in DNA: TGTGCCAGCAGTTATGGAGGGACTCGTCCCCAGCATTTT. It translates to CASSYGGTRPQHF.

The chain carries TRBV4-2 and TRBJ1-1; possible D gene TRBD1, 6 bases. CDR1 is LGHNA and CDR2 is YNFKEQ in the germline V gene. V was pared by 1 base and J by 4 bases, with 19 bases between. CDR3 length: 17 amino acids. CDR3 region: CASSQATGGGLGTEAFF. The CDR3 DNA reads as TGTGCCAGCAGCCAAGCCACGGGGGGGGGCCTGGGCACTGAAGCTTTCTTT.

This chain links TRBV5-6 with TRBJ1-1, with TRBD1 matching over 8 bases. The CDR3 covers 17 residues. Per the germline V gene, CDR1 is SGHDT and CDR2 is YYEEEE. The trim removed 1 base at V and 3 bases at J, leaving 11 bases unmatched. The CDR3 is CASSLWQGAWRDTEAFF. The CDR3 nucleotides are TGTGCCAGCAGCTTGTGGCAGGGGGCATGGAGAGACACTGAAGCTTTCTTT.

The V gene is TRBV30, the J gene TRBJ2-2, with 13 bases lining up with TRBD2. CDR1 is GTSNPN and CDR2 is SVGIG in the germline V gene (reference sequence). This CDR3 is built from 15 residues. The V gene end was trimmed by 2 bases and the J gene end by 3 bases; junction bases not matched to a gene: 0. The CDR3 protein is CAWSTSGRDTGELFF. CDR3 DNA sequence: TGTGCCTGGAGTACTAGCGGGAGGGACACCGGGGAGCTGTTTTTT.

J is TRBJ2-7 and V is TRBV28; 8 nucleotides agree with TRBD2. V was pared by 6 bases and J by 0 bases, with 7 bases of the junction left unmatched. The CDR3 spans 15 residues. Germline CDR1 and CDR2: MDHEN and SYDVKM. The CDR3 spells CASSRGGRSSYEQYF. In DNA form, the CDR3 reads TGTGCCAGCAGCAGGGGCGGGAGGAGCTCCTACGAGCAGTACTTC.

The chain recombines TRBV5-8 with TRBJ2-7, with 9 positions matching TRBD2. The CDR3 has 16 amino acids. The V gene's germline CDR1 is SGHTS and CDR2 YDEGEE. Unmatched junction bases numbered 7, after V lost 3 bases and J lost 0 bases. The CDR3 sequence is CASSSPLAGPSYEQYF. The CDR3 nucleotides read TGTGCCAGCAGCTCCCCGCTAGCGGGGCCCTCCTACGAGCAGTACTTC. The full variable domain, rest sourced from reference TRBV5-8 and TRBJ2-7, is EAGVTQSPTHLIKTRGQQATLRCSPISGHTSVYWYQQALGLGLQFLLWYDEGEERNRGNFPPRFSGRQFPNYSSELNVNALELEDSALYLCASSSPLAGPSYEQYFGPGTRLTVT.

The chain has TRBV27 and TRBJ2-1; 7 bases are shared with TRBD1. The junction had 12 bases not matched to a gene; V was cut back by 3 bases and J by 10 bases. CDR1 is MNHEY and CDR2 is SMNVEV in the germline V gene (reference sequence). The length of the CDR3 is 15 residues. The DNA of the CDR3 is TGTGCCAGCAGTTTCCTAAGCGACAGGGTTAACGAGCAGTTCTTC. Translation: CASSFLSDRVNEQFF.

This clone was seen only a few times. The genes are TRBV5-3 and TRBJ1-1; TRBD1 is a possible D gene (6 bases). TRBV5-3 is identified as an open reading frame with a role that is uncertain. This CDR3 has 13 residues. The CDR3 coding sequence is TGTGCTTATTCCGGGACACTGAACACTGAAGCTTTCTTT. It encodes CAYSGTLNTEAFF.

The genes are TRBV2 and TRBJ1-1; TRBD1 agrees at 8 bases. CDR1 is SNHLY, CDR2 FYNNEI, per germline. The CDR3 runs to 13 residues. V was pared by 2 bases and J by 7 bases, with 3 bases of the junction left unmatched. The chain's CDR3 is CASSERTGNEAFF. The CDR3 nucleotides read TGTGCCAGCAGTGAACGGACAGGGAATGAAGCTTTCTTT.

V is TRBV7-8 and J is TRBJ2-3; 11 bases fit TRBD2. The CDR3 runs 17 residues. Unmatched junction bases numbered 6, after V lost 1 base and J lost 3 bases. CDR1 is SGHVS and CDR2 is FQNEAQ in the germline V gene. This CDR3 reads CASSLVRLAGGTDTQYF. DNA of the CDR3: TGTGCCAGCAGCTTAGTCCGGCTAGCGGGGGGAACAGATACGCAGTATTTT.

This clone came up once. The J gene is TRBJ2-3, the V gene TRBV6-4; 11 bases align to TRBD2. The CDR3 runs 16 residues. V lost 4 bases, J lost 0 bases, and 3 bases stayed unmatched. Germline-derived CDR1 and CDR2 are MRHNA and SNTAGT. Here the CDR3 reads CASSVLAGGSTDTQYF. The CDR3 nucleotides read TGTGCCAGCAGTGTCCTAGCGGGGGGAAGCACAGATACGCAGTATTTT.